The clone carrying this T cell receptor beta chain was observed many times. A 10-nucleotide random UMI tagged transcripts in template-switch 5'RACE cDNA synthesis. Per sequencing run, 15-18 subjects together gave over 190 million TCR-beta sequences. One entry per CDR3 protein, called by TCRdb with MiXCR from the 5' RACE reads. The sample contains around 65,000 distinct CDR3 sequences, roughly 4.9% of which appear only once. This CDR3 contains 14 residues. The V gene's germline CDR1 is SNHLY and CDR2 FYNNEI. V trimming: 6 bases; J trimming: 2 bases; junction bases outside the gene matches: 4. This sample was included in a study of neurological immune-mediated disorders. Study-level background: Disease course was recorded as relapsing-remitting for some 31 and secondary progressive for about 9% of the roughly 35 multiple sclerosis patients.

What was sequenced was PBMCs. This TCR derives from a human donor with multiple sclerosis. The donor label of this sample is uncertain. This chain uses TRBV2 with TRBJ1-3; 7 positions agree with TRBD1. The CDR3 DNA reads TGTGCCAGCAGAGTAGACAGGGCTGGAAACACCATATATTTT. Its protein product is CASRVDRAGNTIYF. The full variable domain, completed using reference TRBV2 and TRBJ1-3, is EPEVTQTPSHQVTQMGQEVILRCVPISNHLYFYWYRQILGQKVEFLVSFYNNEISEKSEIFDDQFSVERPDGSNFTLKIRSTKLEDSAMYFCASRVDRAGNTIYFGEGSWLTVV.